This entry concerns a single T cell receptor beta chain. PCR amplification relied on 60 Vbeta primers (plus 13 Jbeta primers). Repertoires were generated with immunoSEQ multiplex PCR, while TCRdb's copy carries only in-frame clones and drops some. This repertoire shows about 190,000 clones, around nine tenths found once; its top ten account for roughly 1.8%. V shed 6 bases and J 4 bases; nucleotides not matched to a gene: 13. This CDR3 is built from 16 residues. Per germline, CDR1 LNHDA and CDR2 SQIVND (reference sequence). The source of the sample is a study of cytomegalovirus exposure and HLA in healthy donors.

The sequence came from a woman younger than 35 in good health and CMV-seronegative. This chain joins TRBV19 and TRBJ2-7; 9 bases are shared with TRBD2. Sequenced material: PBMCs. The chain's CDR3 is CASSGGRASTGYEQYF. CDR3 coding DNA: TGTGCCAGTAGCGGCGGGAGGGCCAGTACAGGGTACGAGCAGTACTTC. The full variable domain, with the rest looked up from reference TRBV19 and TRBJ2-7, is DGGITQSPKYLFRKEGQNVTLSCEQNLNHDAMYWYRQDPGQGLRLIYYSQIVNDFQKGDIAEGYSVSREKKESFPLTVTSAQKNPTAFYLCASSGGRASTGYEQYFGPGTRLTVT.